This is a list of T cell receptor beta chains from one sample in a study of blood T cells in healthy people across ages. TCRdb used MiXCR to reprocess the 5' RACE reads, holding one entry per CDR3 protein. The profile covers fewer than 750,000 distinct CDR3 sequences, with more than 45% appearing a single time and 20% to 25% taken by the ten largest. Sequenced sample: blood. These receptors came from an elderly man in good health. Both conserved end residues are trimmed from each CDR3. Each record gives: J gene, V gene, CDR3 protein.

>TRBJ2-3|TRBV5-1
ASSLESSSTDTQY
>TRBJ2-1|TRBV4-2
ASSQDPQRGHNEQF
>TRBJ2-1|TRBV29-1
SALLGTYNEQF
>TRBJ2-7|TRBV7-2
ASSSVMGGAPYEQY
>TRBJ2-5|TRBV4-1
ASSQDTLTSGTQY
>TRBJ2-1|TRBV18
ASSPAPGVEQF
>NA|TRBV7-9
ASSFVAGSSYEQY
>TRBJ1-6|TRBV6-5
ASSYFLVGVGGRIH
>TRBJ2-1|TRBV7-8
ASSPDPGTSSEQF
>TRBJ2-1|TRBV5-1
ASSSPGGLALSYNEQF
>NA|TRBV12-3/TRBV12-4
ASSPGIGGYEQY
>TRBJ1-2|TRBV29-1
SVSQGAGYGYT
>TRBJ2-5|TRBV2
ASREHLAGGETQY
>TRBJ2-7|TRBV7-9
ASSLNGDLSYEQY
>TRBJ2-7|TRBV2
ASKTYEQY
>NA|TRBV6-2/TRBV6-3
ASSVSPGQGKTQY
>TRBJ2-2|TRBV11-3
ASSFIPGQGSTGELF
>TRBJ2-3|TRBV15
ATSRRLGGTDTQY
>TRBJ1-3|TRBV2
ASSVAGIGNTIY
>TRBJ1-4|TRBV16
ASSSRTGIATNEKLF
>TRBJ2-7|TRBV7-2
ASSLETDTTYEQY
>TRBJ2-1|TRBV10-3
AITEGSFNNEQF
>TRBJ1-2|TRBV29-1
SVSGIYGYT
>TRBJ1-2|TRBV20-1
SSPLADYGYT
>TRBJ1-4|TRBV7-2
ASSLVQGAREKLF
>TRBJ1-2|TRBV4-1
ASSQTVNTNYGYT
>TRBJ1-1|TRBV29-1
SVEGQRNTEAF
>TRBJ2-1|TRBV20-1
SAWLSGSLTHNEQF